These 11 T cell receptor beta chains originate from one sample sequenced in a study of OX40 agonist ivuxolimab in advanced cancers. Sequenced by immunoSEQ multiplex PCR; TCRdb stores in-frame clones only, minus some. The data hold nearly 45,000 clones, with roughly 90% observed a single time. The sequences come from CD4+ or CD8+ T cells sorted from blood, collected in a trial of the OX40 agonist ivuxolimab. The receptor set was obtained from an adult with an advanced solid tumor such as melanoma, head and neck, liver or kidney cancer.

The chain links TRBV6-4 to TRBJ2-3; 7 bases align to TRBD1. This CDR3 region has 13 residues. With 8 bases clipped from V and 5 bases from J, the junction kept 7 bases outside the gene matches. Germline V CDR1 and CDR2: MRHNA, SNTAGT. CDR3 region: CASLDRVGDTQYF. The CDR3 nucleotides read TGTGCCAGCTTAGACAGGGTCGGAGATACGCAGTATTTT.

The chain links TRBV7-8 to TRBJ1-2, with D possibly matching TRBD1 (5 bases). The CDR3 contains 13 residues. Germline lookup yields CDR1 SGHVS and CDR2 FQNEAQ. V was shortened by 5 bases and J by 3 bases, with 10 bases between the two germline ends. The CDR3 loop reads CASSPDSDYGYTF. Written as DNA, the CDR3 is TGTGCCAGCAGCCCCGACAGTGACTATGGCTACACCTTC.

The rearrangement links TRBV7-9 to TRBJ1-1, with D perhaps matching TRBD1 (5 bases). Germline CDR1 is SEHNR and CDR2 is FQNEAQ (reference sequence). The CDR3 runs 14 residues. V shed 4 bases and J shed 7 bases, with 16 bases lying between them. The CDR3 here is CASSSRQSIVEAFF. The CDR3 DNA reads as TGTGCCAGCAGCTCAAGACAGAGTATAGTTGAAGCTTTCTTT.

The chain is built from TRBV7-9 and TRBJ1-1, with 10 bases that match TRBD1. Trimming removed 5 bases from V and 3 bases from J; junction bases left unmatched: 9. Germline values: CDR1 SEHNR, CDR2 FQNEAQ (reference sequence). The CDR3 extends over 16 amino acids. The CDR3 region has the DNA TGTGCCAGCAGCCCATGGACAGGGGGGTCTGACACTGAAGCTTTCTTT. Residues: CASSPWTGGSDTEAFF.

This chain joins TRBV2 and TRBJ1-1; D call uncertain. CDR1 and CDR2 (germline): SNHLY, FYNNEI. V lost 2 bases to trimming and J lost 4 bases, with 5 bases between them. There are 12 residues in the CDR3. The CDR3 DNA follows: TGTGCCAGCAGTGAATACGTCACTGAAGCTTTCTTT. Translated: CASSEYVTEAFF.

V is TRBV18 and J is TRBJ1-1; D may be TRBD1 (6 bases). Germline-derived CDR1 and CDR2 are KGHSH and LQKENI. The CDR3 has 12 residues. V was pared by 6 bases and J by 5 bases, with 10 bases between. CDR3: CASSEGGTEAFF. In DNA form, the CDR3 reads TGTGCCAGCTCGGAAGGGGGGACTGAAGCTTTCTTT.

J is TRBJ1-2 and V is TRBV14; 10 positions match TRBD1. Germline trimming cut 6 bases from V and 2 bases from J; bases unmatched to any gene: 9. The CDR3 spans 16 residues. The V gene's germline CDR1 is SGHDN and CDR2 FVKESK. CDR3 sequence reads: CASRRSGTGVNYGYTF. CDR3 sequence (DNA): TGTGCCAGCAGACGCTCAGGGACAGGGGTGAACTATGGCTACACCTTC. Complete variable domain (other parts from reference TRBV14 and TRBJ1-2): EAGVTQFPSHSVIEKGQTVTLRCDPISGHDNLYWYRRVMGKEIKFLLHFVKESKQDESGMPNNRFLAERTGGTYSTLKVQPAELEDSGVYFCASRRSGTGVNYGYTFGSGTRLTVV.

This chain links TRBV2 with TRBJ2-1; D unclear. Trimming removed 7 bases from V and 7 bases from J, with 5 bases in between. The germline V gene has CDR1 SNHLY and CDR2 FYNNEI. The CDR3 sequence is 10 residues long. The DNA for the CDR3 is TGTGCCAGCATAGGGAATGAGCAGTTCTTC. Translation gives CASIGNEQFF.

The V gene is TRBV5-4, the J gene TRBJ2-5; possible D gene TRBD2, 5 bases. Germline CDR1 is SGHNT and CDR2 is YYREEE (reference sequence). Deletions cut 1 base from V and 5 bases from J, with 18 bases between. There are 16 residues in the CDR3. Here the CDR3 DNA reads TGTGCCAGCAGCTTGAAGTGGGAGAGGTCGAGGGAGACCCAGTACTTC. Residues: CASSLKWERSRETQYF.

The chain recombines TRBV2 with TRBJ2-1, with a possible D match to TRBD1 (5 bases). The germline CDR1 and CDR2 sequences are SNHLY and FYNNEI. The germline V and J ends were trimmed by 4 bases and 4 bases, with 8 bases remaining between them. This CDR3 has 13 residues. CDR3 nucleotide sequence: TGTGCCAGCAGTGGGACACCTTACAATGAGCAGTTCTTC. Translated: CASSGTPYNEQFF.

This chain joins TRBV7-3 and TRBJ1-1; D perhaps matches TRBD1 (6 bases). Germline CDR1 reads SGHTA; CDR2 reads FQGTGA. The V and J ends lost 5 bases and 4 bases respectively, with 14 bases between them. CDR3 length equals 14 residues. The CDR3 DNA is TGTGCCAGCAGCGAAGGACAGCTAGGCACTGAAGCTTTCTTT. Its protein is CASSEGQLGTEAFF. Full variable domain (missing parts from reference TRBV7-3 and TRBJ1-1): GAGVSQTPSNKVTEKGKYVELRCDPISGHTALYWYRQSLGQGPEFLIYFQGTGAADDSGLPNDRFFAVRPEGSVSTLKIQRTERGDSAVYLCASSEGQLGTEAFFGQGTRLTVV.